Below, one T cell receptor beta chain is given with its context. Its antigen is still unknown. Other DNA sequences of this sample code for an identical CDR3. This specimen comes from a study of shared clonotypes between healthy human individuals. Study conclusions and caveats: Since donors were few, the genetic and exposure-history diversity represented was limited.

Some clones are missing from TCRdb's copy, which holds only in-frame ones; the method was immunoSEQ multiplex PCR. Here the sample spans 2 million to 2.5 million clones, about nine tenths being singletons. Splitting the CD4+ cells yielded a CD45RA+ naive subset and a CD45RA-negative memory subset. The receptor was derived from a young man in good health. Some clones in this sample may be carry-over from other donors' samples. Sequences were obtained from naive CD4+ T cells from PBMCs. The subset: CD45RA+ positively selected.

The CDR3 DNA reads TGCAGTGCTCCCCTGGGAAACACCATATATTTT. Protein: CSAPLGNTIYF. The chain has TRBV20-1 and TRBJ1-3; D not certain. The CDR3 length is 11 residues. The germline V gene encodes CDR1 DFQATT and CDR2 SNEGSKA (reference sequence). V was clipped by 5 bases and J by 4 bases, with 6 bases between them.